This T cell receptor beta chain was captured by sequencing in a study of blood T cell repertoires in COVID-19. With V trimmed by 4 bases and J by 4 bases, 13 bases remained unmatched. This CDR3 contains 17 residues. The germline gives CDR1 SGHVS, CDR2 FNYEAQ. Sequenced by immunoSEQ multiplex PCR; TCRdb stores in-frame clones only, minus some. The table has about 210,000 clones, around four fifths seen once. This sequence originates from an elderly woman with COVID-19, enrolled during active disease. Source material: peripheral blood. The chain uses TRBV7-6 and TRBJ2-3, with TRBD2 identical over 8 bases. CDR3: CASSSVGGGPGPDTQYF. For the CDR3, the DNA is TGTGCCAGCAGCTCGGTGGGCGGGGGGCCGGGCCCAGATACGCAGTATTTT.